This T cell receptor beta chain was recorded in a study of T cells in Graves' hyperthyroidism and ophthalmopathy. About the study: Sampling of peripheral blood happened at initial diagnosis, prior to any treatment.

TCR beta CDR3 regions were amplified from RNA transcripts. The HTBI primer set drove a first-round RT-PCR of the TCR CDR3. Each CDR3 protein gets one entry after TCRdb re-called the multiplex PCR reads with MiXCR. This table has over 250,000 distinct CDR3 sequences, approximately 14% appearing once. Ophthalmopathy patients had Clinical Activity Score at least 3, NOSPECS grade at least 4, duration under 3 months. Patients showing uncontrolled infection, other autoimmune disease, pregnancy or lactation were ineligible. In making diagnoses, clinical symptoms, serum thyroxine and TRAb, thyroid ultrasound and orbital computed tomography were all used. Trimming removed 2 bases at V and 3 bases at J, with 13 bases between. The V gene's germline CDR1 is MNHEY and CDR2 SMNVEV (reference sequence). The CDR3 consists of 15 residues. At least ten counts were recorded for this clonotype.

The chain recombines TRBV27 with TRBJ1-1; possible D gene TRBD1, 6 bases. The origin of this receptor is a woman between 40 and 50 years old with Graves' ophthalmopathy. The sample taken for sequencing was blood. The CDR3 region has the DNA TGTGCCAGCAGTTTAATCGCAGGGGCGCACACTGAAGCTTTCTTT. Its translation: CASSLIAGAHTEAFF.